The 16 T cell receptor beta chains below all came from one sample that was sequenced in a study of post-analysis software for immune sequencing data. Study-level points and caveats: In patients, about 5 TRBV segments were more frequent than in controls, with TRBV5-6, TRBV5-1 and TRBV20-1 among them.

These TCRs' antigens remain unknown. Prepared TCR beta cDNA libraries contained unique molecular identifiers. TCRdb re-called the PCR reads through MiXCR, storing one row per CDR3 protein. This table holds 380,000 or so distinct CDR3 sequences, roughly 38% found once. The sample comprised blood. These receptors originate from a girl aged 10 to 17 with multiple sclerosis.

This clonotype was seen a handful of times. This sequence joins TRBV12-3 or TRBV12-4 and TRBJ2-5; TRBD2 agrees at 9 bases. The ends lost 2 bases at V and 5 bases at J; junction bases unmatched: 12. The CDR3 runs 17 residues. For the CDR3, the DNA is TGTGCCAGCAGTTTACGAGTTAGCGGGGGAGCGGGGGAGACCCAGTACTTC. Its translation: CASSLRVSGGAGETQYF.

This clonotype was seen more than once but under ten times. The rearrangement uses TRBV29-1 and TRBJ1-2; 7 bases match TRBD1. This CDR3 contains 15 residues. J gave up 4 bases and V 7 bases, and 15 bases lay outside the gene matches. Germline CDR1 and CDR2: SQVTM and ANQGSEA. The CDR3 DNA reads as TGCAGCGCCCGAACACCACCCGGGACAGCCTATGGCTACACCTTC. Amino acid sequence: CSARTPPGTAYGYTF.

The sample holds many counts of this clonotype. V and J are TRBV29-1 and TRBJ2-1; 8 bases are shared with TRBD1. V was pared by 1 base and J by 2 bases, with 10 bases of the junction left unmatched. The CDR3 has 17 amino acids. From germline, CDR1 is SQVTM and CDR2 ANQGSEA. The CDR3 protein is CSVEGNRQGSTYNEQFF. The CDR3 coding sequence is TGCAGCGTTGAAGGGAACCGACAGGGGAGTACCTACAATGAGCAGTTCTTC.

The chain couples TRBV12-3 or TRBV12-4 to TRBJ2-5, with TRBD1 as a possible D gene (6 bases). Trimming took off 1 base at V and 0 bases at J, with 15 bases between the two ends. This CDR3 spans 17 amino acids. This CDR3 is CASSLEDSASYQETQYF. Here the CDR3 DNA reads TGTGCCAGCAGTTTAGAGGACAGTGCCTCGTACCAAGAGACCCAGTACTTC.

The chain is built from TRBV3-1 and TRBJ2-7; D gene ambiguous. V lost 0 bases to trimming and J lost 2 bases, with 8 bases between them. This CDR3 has 14 amino acids. Germline V gene sequence: CDR1 LGHDT, CDR2 YNNKEL (reference sequence). The CDR3 DNA follows: TGTGCCAGCAGCCAAGATGTAGCCCCCTACGAGCAGTACTTC. This codes for CASSQDVAPYEQYF.

This chain connects TRBV20-1 to TRBJ1-5, with TRBD1 matching over 7 bases. Germline V gives CDR1 DFQATT, CDR2 SNEGSKA (reference sequence). The J segment lost 6 bases and the V segment lost 0 bases, leaving 5 bases of the junction unmatched. The CDR3 is 14 amino acids. CDR3 protein: CSAREGQGGQPQHF. In DNA form, the CDR3 reads TGCAGTGCTAGAGAGGGTCAGGGGGGTCAGCCCCAGCATTTT.

The rearrangement joins TRBV5-5 to TRBJ2-3; D is unresolved. In germline, CDR1 is SGHKS, CDR2 YYEKEE (reference sequence). This CDR3 is 13 amino acids long. Trimming cost V 1 base and J 8 bases, with 11 bases left between them. CDR3 coding DNA: TGTGCCAGCAGCTTGCCAACCGCCTTTACGCAGTATTTT. Encoded protein: CASSLPTAFTQYF.

This clonotype was seen only a few times. J is TRBJ1-5 and V is TRBV20-1, with D tentatively TRBD1 (6 bases). CDR3 length: 15 amino acids. Looked up from germline, CDR1 is DFQATT and CDR2 is SNEGSKA (reference sequence). Between the trimmed V and J ends, which lost 3 bases and 3 bases, there was a span of 15 bases. In DNA form, the CDR3 reads TGCAGTGCTAGTAAGGGGGAGCTCGACAATCAGCCCCAGCATTTT. It translates to CSASKGELDNQPQHF.

The count of this clonotype is one. The V and J genes are TRBV20-1 and TRBJ1-5; possibly TRBD1 for D (5 bases). The germline V gene has CDR1 DFQATT and CDR2 SNEGSKA (reference sequence). The CDR3 has 13 amino acids. V was trimmed by 1 base and J by 5 bases, leaving 9 bases between them. CDR3 amino acids: CSARVQVDQPQHF. CDR3 nucleotide sequence: TGCAGTGCTAGAGTACAGGTGGATCAGCCCCAGCATTTT.

J is TRBJ2-3 and V is TRBV4-3, with 13 bases identical to TRBD2. This CDR3 spans 16 amino acids. Per germline, CDR1 LGHNA and CDR2 YSLEER. V lost 4 bases, J lost 3 bases, and 4 bases stayed unmatched. In DNA, the CDR3 is TGCGCCAGCAGCCCCAAGACTAGCGGGGGGACAGATACGCAGTATTTT. As protein: CASSPKTSGGTDTQYF.

This clonotype has a handful of counts. The rearrangement uses TRBV20-1 and TRBJ1-2, with 7 bases that match TRBD1. CDR1 and CDR2 from the germline V gene are DFQATT and SNEGSKA (reference sequence). The CDR3 runs 15 residues. Trimming removed 3 bases from V and 7 bases from J; junction bases left unmatched: 14. CDR3 in amino acids: CSASDFDRAAGGYTF. The DNA for the CDR3 is TGCAGTGCTAGTGATTTTGACAGGGCGGCTGGTGGCTACACCTTC.

V and J are TRBV9 and TRBJ2-5; tentative D call: TRBD1 (5 bases). V lost 3 bases and J lost 5, with 23 bases in between. The CDR3 contains 17 residues. Germline V lookup: CDR1 SGDLS, CDR2 YYNGEE. The DNA of the CDR3 is TGTGCCAGCAGCGACCTAGAGGATGCAGGGCGGATGGAGACCCAGTACTTC. Its protein is CASSDLEDAGRMETQYF.

This clonotype came up a few times. The genes are TRBV20-1 and TRBJ2-7; TRBD1 agrees at 7 bases. The V and J ends lost 4 bases and 3 bases, in that order; junction bases with no gene match: 6. Germline CDR1 reads DFQATT; CDR2 reads SNEGSKA (reference sequence). CDR3 size: 13 residues. CDR3 loop: CSAKTGTDYEQYF. As DNA, the CDR3 is TGCAGTGCTAAAACCGGGACAGACTACGAGCAGTACTTC.

This rearrangement joins TRBV4-1 to TRBJ1-1; maybe TRBD1 (6 bases). Germline values: CDR1 MGHRA, CDR2 YSYEKL. Trimming shortened V by 3 bases and J by 6 bases, and 11 bases separated the two germline ends. The CDR3 covers 13 residues. Here the CDR3 reads CASSHPRGAEAFF. CDR3 coding DNA: TGCGCCAGCAGCCATCCCAGGGGCGCTGAAGCTTTCTTT.

The chain employs TRBV5-1 and TRBJ1-2; 9 positions match TRBD1. The CDR3 totals 15 residues. Losses at the gene ends were 2 bases for V and 8 bases for J; bases not matched to a gene: 10. Germline V gene lookup returns CDR1 SGHRS and CDR2 YFSETQ. The CDR3 DNA sequence: TGCGCCAGCAGCTTAGAAACCGGGACAGGGAGCGGCTACACCTTC. Translating it yields CASSLETGTGSGYTF. The whole variable domain, filled in from reference TRBV5-1 and TRBJ1-2, reads KAGVTQTPRYLIKTRGQQVTLSCSPISGHRSVSWYQQTPGQGLQFLFEYFSETQRNKGNFPGRFSGRQFSNSRSEMNVSTLELGDSALYLCASSLETGTGSGYTFGSGTRLTVV.

This chain joins TRBV7-8 and TRBJ2-1; 8 bases are shared with TRBD2. CDR3 length: 14 amino acids. In germline, CDR1 is SGHVS, CDR2 FQNEAQ. Losses at the gene ends were 4 bases for V and 8 bases for J; bases not matched to a gene: 7. The DNA of the CDR3 is TGTGCCAGCAGCTCGGGACTAGTGGGGTATGAGCAGTTCTTC. This translates into CASSSGLVGYEQFF.